This TCR beta chain appears in the sequencing data of a study of monozygotic twins with inflammatory bowel disease. This CDR3 comprises 15 residues. From germline, CDR1 is SGHTA and CDR2 FQGNSA. UMIs were attached via template switching, each with a 6-nucleotide sample barcode. TCRdb re-called the 5' RACE reads, yielding one record per CDR3 amino acid sequence without DNA. This table holds roughly 200,000 distinct CDR3 sequences. This clonotype was sampled from a human donor with ulcerative colitis or Crohn's disease, or a healthy co-twin of an affected twin (not recorded which). This chain connects TRBV7-2 to TRBJ2-3; without DNA, the TCRdb call of TRBD1 cannot be checked. The sequenced sample was blood. The CDR3 reads CASSPSGGRIYTQYF.